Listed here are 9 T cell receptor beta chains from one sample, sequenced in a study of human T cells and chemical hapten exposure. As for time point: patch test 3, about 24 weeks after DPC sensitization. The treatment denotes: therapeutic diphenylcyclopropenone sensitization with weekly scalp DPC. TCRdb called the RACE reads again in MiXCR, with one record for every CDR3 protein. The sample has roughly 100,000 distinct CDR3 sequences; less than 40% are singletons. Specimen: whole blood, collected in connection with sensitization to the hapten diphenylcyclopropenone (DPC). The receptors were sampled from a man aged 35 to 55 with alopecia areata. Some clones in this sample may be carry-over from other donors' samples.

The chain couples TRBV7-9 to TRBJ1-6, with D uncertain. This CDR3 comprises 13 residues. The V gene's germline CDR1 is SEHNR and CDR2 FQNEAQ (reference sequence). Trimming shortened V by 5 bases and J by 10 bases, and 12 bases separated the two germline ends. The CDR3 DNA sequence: TGTGCCAGCAGCGTGGGCCTTACCTCACCCCTCCACTTT. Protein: CASSVGLTSPLHF.

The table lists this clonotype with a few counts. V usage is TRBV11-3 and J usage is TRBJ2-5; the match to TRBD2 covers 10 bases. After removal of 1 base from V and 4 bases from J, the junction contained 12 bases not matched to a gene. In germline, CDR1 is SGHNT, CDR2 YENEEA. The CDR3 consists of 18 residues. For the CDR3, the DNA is TGTGCCAGCAGCTTAGGAGTGTCTAAGCGGGAGGGAGGAGAGACCCAGTACTTC. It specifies CASSLGVSKREGGETQYF.

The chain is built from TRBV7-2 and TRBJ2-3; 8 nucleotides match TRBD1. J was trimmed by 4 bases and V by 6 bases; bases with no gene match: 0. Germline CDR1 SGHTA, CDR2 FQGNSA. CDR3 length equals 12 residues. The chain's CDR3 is CASRDRADTQYF. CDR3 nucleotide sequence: TGTGCCAGCAGGGACAGGGCAGATACGCAGTATTTT.

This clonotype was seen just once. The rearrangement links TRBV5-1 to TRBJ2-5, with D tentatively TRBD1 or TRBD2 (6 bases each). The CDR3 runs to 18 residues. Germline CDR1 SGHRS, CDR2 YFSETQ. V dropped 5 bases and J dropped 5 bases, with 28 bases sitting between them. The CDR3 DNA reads TGCGCCAGCAGGCCCCCCCGGGGGCGAAGTGGACCCGGGGAGACCCAGTACTTC. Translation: CASRPPRGRSGPGETQYF.

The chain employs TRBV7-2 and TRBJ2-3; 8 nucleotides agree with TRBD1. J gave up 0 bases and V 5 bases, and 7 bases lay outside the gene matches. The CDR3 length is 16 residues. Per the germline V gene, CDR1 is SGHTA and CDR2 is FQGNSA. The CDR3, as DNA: TGTGCCAGCAGCCTCAGACAGGGGTCGAGCACAGATACGCAGTATTTT. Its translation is CASSLRQGSSTDTQYF.

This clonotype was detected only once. CDR3 loop: CASRSLLGEQYF. CDR3 nucleotides: TGTGCCAGCAGATCCTTGCTTGGGGAGCAGTACTTC. The chain is built from TRBV27 and TRBJ2-7; D gene ambiguous. Germline-derived CDR1 and CDR2 are MNHEY and SMNVEV (reference sequence). The CDR3 extends over 12 amino acids. Trimming shortened V by 6 bases and J by 7 bases, and 13 bases separated the two germline ends.

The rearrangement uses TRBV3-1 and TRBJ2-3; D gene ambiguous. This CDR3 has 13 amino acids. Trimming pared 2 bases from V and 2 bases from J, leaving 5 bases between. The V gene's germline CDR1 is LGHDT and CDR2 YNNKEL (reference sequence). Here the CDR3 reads CASSQPITDTQYF. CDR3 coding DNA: TGTGCCAGCAGCCAACCTATCACAGATACGCAGTATTTT.

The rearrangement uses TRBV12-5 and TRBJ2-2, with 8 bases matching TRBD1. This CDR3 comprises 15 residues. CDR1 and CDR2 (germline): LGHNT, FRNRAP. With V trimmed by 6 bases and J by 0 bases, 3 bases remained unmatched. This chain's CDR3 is CASGQQGANTGELFF. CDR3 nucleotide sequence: TGTGCTAGTGGCCAACAGGGGGCGAACACCGGGGAGCTGTTTTTT.

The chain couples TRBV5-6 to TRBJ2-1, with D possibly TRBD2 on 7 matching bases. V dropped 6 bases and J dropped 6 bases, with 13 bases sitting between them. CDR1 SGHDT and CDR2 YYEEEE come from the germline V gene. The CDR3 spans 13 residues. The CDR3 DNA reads TGTGCCAGCACCCTGGGAGGGGGCAATGAGCAGTTCTTC. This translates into CASTLGGGNEQFF.